Following are 28 T cell receptor beta chains from one sample sequenced in a study of blood T cell repertoires in COVID-19 (TCRdb year 2020). Libraries were made using the immunoSEQ multiplex PCR assay. The table was pulled from immuneACCESS by TCRdb, which kept in-frame rearrangements only. Such tables lose some clones; where checked, under half of the loss comes from unresolved V genes, and the rest has no known cause. In this sample the table shows some 290,000 clones, about nine tenths of which occur a single time. The ten biggest clones cover around 9% of the sample. Material: PBMCs or T cells enriched from blood (not recorded which). These receptors all stem from a woman between 25 and 40 years old who had recovered from COVID-19.

This sequence joins TRBV6-5 and TRBJ2-3; TRBD2 agrees at 8 bases. The junction had 4 bases not matched to a gene; V was cut back by 6 bases and J by 2 bases. In germline, CDR1 is MNHEY, CDR2 SVGAGI. The length of the CDR3 is 14 residues. The CDR3 here is CASRRLALTDTQYF. CDR3 sequence (DNA): TGTGCCAGCAGACGACTAGCGCTCACAGATACGCAGTATTTT.

V and J are TRBV15 and TRBJ2-1; possibly TRBD2 for D (5 bases). The CDR3 has 13 residues. Trimming took off 8 bases at V and 3 bases at J, with 11 bases between the two ends. The V gene's germline CDR1 is LNHNV and CDR2 YYDKDF (reference sequence). The CDR3 DNA follows: TGTGCCACCTCCGGTCGGGGCTACAATGAGCAGTTCTTC. Encoded protein: CATSGRGYNEQFF.

CDR3 sequence (DNA): TGTGCCAGCAGCCAAGAACAGGGCAGTACTGGGGCCAACGTCCTGACTTTC. Translated: CASSQEQGSTGANVLTF. The V gene is TRBV3-1 (or the pseudogene TRBV3-2), the J gene TRBJ2-6; a weak D match, TRBD1 (6 bases). With 0 bases removed from V and 2 bases from J, the gap between germline ends came to 11 bases. The CDR3 runs to 17 residues. CDR1 and CDR2 from the germline V gene are LGHDT and YNNKEL (reference sequence).

The chain uses TRBV7-3 and TRBJ2-1; TRBD2 is a possible D gene (6 bases). Germline lookup yields CDR1 SGHTA and CDR2 FQGTGA. The CDR3 has 15 amino acids. V shed 4 bases and J shed 5 bases, with 15 bases lying between them. The CDR3 sequence: CASSWGGLDHNEQFF. The CDR3 DNA follows: TGTGCCAGCAGCTGGGGAGGACTCGATCACAATGAGCAGTTCTTC.

This chain uses TRBV12-3 or TRBV12-4 with TRBJ1-2; 8 nucleotides align to TRBD1. The V gene end was trimmed by 6 bases and the J gene end by 5 bases; junction bases not matched to a gene: 2. The CDR3 covers 12 residues. In DNA form, the CDR3 reads TGTGCCAGCAGACGGACAGGGTATGGCTACACCTTC. Its protein is CASRRTGYGYTF.

The chain recombines TRBV3-1 (or the pseudogene TRBV3-2) with TRBJ2-1; TRBD2 aligns across 14 bases. The CDR3 loop spans 15 amino acids. Losses at the gene ends were 6 bases for V and 6 bases for J; bases not matched to a gene: 4. CDR1 is LGHDT, CDR2 YNNKEL, per germline (reference sequence). The CDR3 is CASRLGLAGGNEQFF. The CDR3 nucleotides read TGTGCCAGCAGGTTAGGACTAGCGGGGGGCAATGAGCAGTTCTTC.

V and J are TRBV7-2 and TRBJ2-7, with D uncertain. This CDR3 has 17 residues. The germline V and J ends were trimmed by 2 bases and 2 bases, with 19 bases remaining between them. Germline V gene data show CDR1 as SGHTA and CDR2 as FQGNSA. DNA for the CDR3: TGTGCCAGCAGCTTATCAAATGTGCAGGCTCGTACCTACGAGCAGTACTTC. It yields the protein CASSLSNVQARTYEQYF.

J is TRBJ2-2 and V is TRBV9, with D possibly matching TRBD2 (5 bases). Trimming took 2 bases from V and 10 from J, leaving 18 bases between them. The germline V gene encodes CDR1 SGDLS and CDR2 YYNGEE. CDR3 size: 15 residues. The CDR3 nucleotides read TGTGCCAGCAGCGTTCGCCACGCGACGGGGATGGAGCTGTTTTTT. Protein sequence: CASSVRHATGMELFF.

The chain joins TRBV19 to TRBJ2-7; D possibly corresponds to TRBD1 (6 bases). Trimming left V 2 bases short and J 3 bases short, with 11 bases between. The CDR3 consists of 14 residues. Germline V gene lookup returns CDR1 LNHDA and CDR2 SQIVND (reference sequence). Here the CDR3 reads CASSIQDSSYEQYF. The CDR3 region has the DNA TGTGCCAGTAGTATACAGGACAGCAGCTACGAGCAGTACTTC.

The chain has TRBV5-1 and TRBJ2-7; TRBD1 matches at 8 bases. V dropped 0 bases and J dropped 2; count of bases not matched to a gene: 4. The CDR3 consists of 15 residues. Looked up from germline, CDR1 is SGHRS and CDR2 is YFSETQ. CDR3 region: CASSLGGQATYEQYF. The CDR3 coding sequence is TGCGCCAGCAGCTTGGGGGGACAGGCAACCTACGAGCAGTACTTC.

The chain uses TRBV7-9 and TRBJ2-3; 9 bases line up with TRBD1. Germline lookup yields CDR1 SEHNR and CDR2 FQNEAQ (reference sequence). The CDR3 covers 15 residues. V was clipped by 4 bases and J by 3 bases; unmatched bases: 5. CDR3 in amino acids: CASSSDRGGTDTQYF. The CDR3 region has the DNA TGTGCCAGCAGCTCGGACAGGGGAGGGACAGATACGCAGTATTTT.

The J gene is TRBJ1-2, the V gene TRBV5-4, with 10 positions matching TRBD1. Germline V gives CDR1 SGHNT, CDR2 YYREEE (reference sequence). The CDR3 is 15 amino acids. Losses at the gene ends were 0 bases for V and 8 bases for J; bases not matched to a gene: 7. This chain's CDR3 is CASSLGRQGADGYTF. The CDR3 DNA follows: TGTGCCAGCAGCTTGGGCCGACAGGGGGCGGACGGCTACACCTTC.

V is TRBV3-1 (or the pseudogene TRBV3-2) and J is TRBJ1-5; D perhaps matches TRBD1 (5 bases). V shed 4 bases and J shed 3 bases, with 13 bases lying between them. Germline CDR1 LGHDT, CDR2 YNNKEL (reference sequence). The length of the CDR3 is 15 residues. The CDR3 loop is CASSPNTGFNQPQHF. CDR3 DNA: TGTGCCAGCAGCCCGAATACAGGTTTCAATCAGCCCCAGCATTTT.

DNA of the CDR3: TGCGCCAGCAGCCCTGCACAGGGGCGCTCTGGGGCCAACGTCCTGACTTTC. This translates into CASSPAQGRSGANVLTF. The genes are TRBV5-1 and TRBJ2-6; 7 bases fit TRBD1. The CDR3 has 17 residues. Germline V gene lookup returns CDR1 SGHRS and CDR2 YFSETQ. V dropped 4 bases and J dropped 0; count of bases not matched to a gene: 7. Full variable domain (missing parts from reference TRBV5-1 and TRBJ2-6): KAGVTQTPRYLIKTRGQQVTLSCSPISGHRSVSWYQQTPGQGLQFLFEYFSETQRNKGNFPGRFSGRQFSNSRSEMNVSTLELGDSALYLCASSPAQGRSGANVLTFGAGSRLTVL.

The rearrangement links TRBV18 to TRBJ1-1, with unresolved D. The V end lost 2 bases, the J end lost 4 bases, and 14 bases lay between the germline ends. This CDR3 has 15 residues. The germline V gene encodes CDR1 KGHSH and CDR2 LQKENI. The CDR3 sequence: CASSPVNGPGTEAFF. The CDR3, as DNA: TGTGCCAGCTCACCAGTGAATGGTCCGGGCACTGAAGCTTTCTTT. Combining the CDR3 with reference TRBV18 and TRBJ1-1 gives the whole variable domain NAGVMQNPRHLVRRRGQEARLRCSPMKGHSHVYWYRQLPEEGLKFMVYLQKENIIDESGMPKERFSAEFPKEGPSILRIQQVVRGDSAAYFCASSPVNGPGTEAFFGQGTRLTVV.

This chain joins TRBV7-9 and TRBJ1-1; 8 bases agree with TRBD1. V was pared by 5 bases and J by 1 base, with 9 bases of the junction left unmatched. This CDR3 is built from 16 residues. Germline V gives CDR1 SEHNR, CDR2 FQNEAQ (reference sequence). The CDR3: CASSLGAGGRNTEAFF. The DNA of the CDR3 is TGTGCCAGCAGCCTGGGAGCAGGGGGCAGGAACACTGAAGCTTTCTTT.

The chain has TRBV6-6 and TRBJ1-4; D possibly corresponds to TRBD1 (5 bases). CDR1 and CDR2 from the germline V gene are MNHNY and SVGAGI (reference sequence). The germline V and J ends were trimmed by 2 bases and 0 bases, with 7 bases remaining between them. This CDR3 comprises 15 residues. For the CDR3, the DNA is TGTGCCAGCAGTTACGGACAAACAACTAATGAAAAACTGTTTTTT. It is translated as CASSYGQTTNEKLFF.

The count of this clone is one. This chain joins TRBV5-6 and TRBJ2-3, with 9 bases fitting TRBD1. Germline trimming cut 0 bases from V and 2 bases from J; bases unmatched to any gene: 7. Germline loops: CDR1 SGHDT, CDR2 YYEEEE. CDR3 length: 17 residues. CDR3 sequence: CASSLGGWDRDTDTQYF. The CDR3 nucleotides read TGTGCCAGCAGCTTGGGAGGTTGGGACAGGGACACAGATACGCAGTATTTT. The entire variable domain, with the rest obtained from reference TRBV5-6 and TRBJ2-3, is as follows: DAGVTQSPTHLIKTRGQQVTLRCSPKSGHDTVSWYQQALGQGPQFIFQYYEEEERQRGNFPDRFSGHQFPNYSSELNVNALLLGDSALYLCASSLGGWDRDTDTQYFGPGTRLTVL.

V usage is TRBV27 and J usage is TRBJ2-7, with TRBD1 matching over 11 bases. Per germline, CDR1 MNHEY and CDR2 SMNVEV (reference sequence). V lost 5 bases and J lost 4; bases outside the gene matches: 7. The CDR3 is made up of 15 amino acids. For the CDR3, the DNA is TGTGCCAGCAGTCGGGACAGGGGGATAGGATACGAGCAGTACTTC. It specifies CASSRDRGIGYEQYF.

This clone was found once. This chain joins TRBV7-9 and TRBJ2-5; 8 bases map to TRBD2. Germline assignment: CDR1 SEHNR and CDR2 FQNEAQ (reference sequence). This CDR3 comprises 15 residues. With 5 bases clipped from V and 5 bases from J, the junction kept 10 bases outside the gene matches. The CDR3 protein is CASSPRRLASETQYF. The CDR3 DNA is TGTGCCAGCAGCCCTCGGCGACTAGCGTCGGAGACCCAGTACTTC. The full variable domain, with the rest looked up from reference TRBV7-9 and TRBJ2-5, is DTGVSQNPRHKITKRGQNVTFRCDPISEHNRLYWYRQTLGQGPEFLTYFQNEAQLEKSRLLSDRFSAERPKGSFSTLEIQRTEQGDSAMYLCASSPRRLASETQYFGPGTRLLVL.

The chain employs TRBV6-4 and TRBJ2-1, with 7 nucleotides matching TRBD1. J lost 15 bases, V lost 1 base, and 9 bases had no gene match. Looked up from germline, CDR1 is MRHNA and CDR2 is SNTAGT. The length of the CDR3 is 13 residues. CDR3 loop: CASSDFVTGDLFF. The CDR3 DNA reads as TGTGCCAGCAGTGACTTCGTAACAGGGGATCTGTTCTTC.

J is TRBJ2-1 and V is TRBV6-6; D perhaps matches TRBD1 (6 bases). This CDR3 region has 14 residues. Germline V gene lookup returns CDR1 MNHNY and CDR2 SVGAGI (reference sequence). Trimming removed 6 bases at V and 9 bases at J, with 18 bases between. CDR3: CASRTNREWGEQFF. The CDR3 DNA is TGTGCCAGCAGGACGAACAGGGAGTGGGGTGAGCAGTTCTTC.

The J gene is TRBJ2-7, the V gene TRBV3-1 (or the pseudogene TRBV3-2); 13 bases fit TRBD2. The CDR3 runs 15 residues. The germline CDR1 and CDR2 sequences are LGHDT and YNNKEL (reference sequence). J was trimmed by 4 bases and V by 4 bases; bases with no gene match: 4. In DNA form, the CDR3 reads TGTGCCAGCAGCCTCGGACTAGCGGGAGTATACGAGCAGTACTTC. Encoded protein: CASSLGLAGVYEQYF.

This chain joins TRBV12-3 or TRBV12-4 and TRBJ2-1, with D possibly TRBD1 on 5 matching bases. The CDR3 length is 13 residues. Trimming took off 3 bases at V and 7 bases at J, with 10 bases between the two ends. CDR3 nucleotide sequence: TGTGCCAGCAGTTTGGGGCAGATTAATGAGCAGTTCTTC. The encoded protein is CASSLGQINEQFF.

This sequence joins TRBV10-1 and TRBJ1-2; 8 bases map to TRBD1. V lost 7 bases to trimming and J lost 8 bases; unmatched junction nucleotides: 12. Germline loops: CDR1 WNHNN, CDR2 SYGVQD (reference sequence). The CDR3 has 14 residues. The CDR3 spells CASIFAGGLRGYTF. CDR3 sequence (DNA): TGCGCCAGCATTTTCGCAGGGGGCCTTCGGGGCTACACCTTC.

The chain recombines TRBV27 with TRBJ1-1; possibly TRBD1 for D (6 bases). Germline V gene lookup returns CDR1 MNHEY and CDR2 SMNVEV (reference sequence). Trimming cost V 5 bases and J 5 bases, with 24 bases left between them. The CDR3 spans 17 residues. Written as DNA, the CDR3 is TGTGCCAGCAGTGCCCAACCGACAGGACGGATTAGGACTGAAGCTTTCTTT. Its translation: CASSAQPTGRIRTEAFF.

V is TRBV5-1 and J is TRBJ2-3, with 13 bases matching TRBD2. The CDR3 covers 18 residues. J lost 4 bases, V lost 0 bases, and 8 bases had no gene match. Germline V gene lookup returns CDR1 SGHRS and CDR2 YFSETQ. The CDR3 sequence is CASSLGQGLAGRSDTQYF. The CDR3 DNA reads TGCGCCAGCAGCTTGGGCCAGGGACTAGCGGGAAGGTCAGATACGCAGTATTTT.

The chain carries TRBV19 and TRBJ2-3; the match to TRBD2 covers 8 bases. This CDR3 comprises 16 residues. In germline, CDR1 is LNHDA, CDR2 SQIVND (reference sequence). The V segment lost 4 bases and the J segment 3 bases; nucleotides outside the gene matches: 9. CDR3 nucleotides: TGTGCCAGTAGTACCTCCGGACTAGCAGGAACAGATACGCAGTATTTT. Translation gives CASSTSGLAGTDTQYF.